What follows are 18 T cell receptor beta chains derived from one specimen sequenced in a study of Graves' ophthalmopathy and Graves' hyperthyroidism. TCR beta CDR3 regions were amplified from RNA transcripts. RT-PCR was first run with HTBI primers, then multiplex PCR in a second round. TCRdb re-analysed the multiplex PCR reads in MiXCR, keeping a single row per CDR3 protein. In the table there are 170,000 or so distinct CDR3 sequences, about 40% of which are singletons. Sequencing input: peripheral blood. These receptors were taken from a woman in her 40s with Graves' ophthalmopathy.

This chain connects TRBV27 to TRBJ2-5, with TRBD1 identical over 7 bases. Per the germline V gene, CDR1 is MNHEY and CDR2 is SMNVEV (reference sequence). CDR3 length: 14 residues. V was clipped by 0 bases and J by 5 bases; unmatched bases: 3. DNA of the CDR3: TGTGCCAGCAGTTTATCGACAGGGTTGGAGACCCAGTACTTC. This codes for CASSLSTGLETQYF.

V gene TRBV20-1 combines with J gene TRBJ1-5; maybe TRBD1 (6 bases). V dropped 8 bases and J dropped 0 bases, with 14 bases sitting between them. The CDR3 runs to 14 residues. The germline V gene encodes CDR1 DFQATT and CDR2 SNEGSKA (reference sequence). CDR3 loop: CSIQGLLSNQPQHF. The CDR3 region has the DNA TGCAGTATACAGGGATTACTTAGCAATCAGCCCCAGCATTTT.

This clonotype was recorded only once. The chain employs TRBV12-3 or TRBV12-4 and TRBJ2-7, with 10 positions matching TRBD2. This CDR3 is built from 16 residues. Losses at the gene ends were 5 bases for V and 4 bases for J; bases not matched to a gene: 11. As DNA, the CDR3 is TGTGCCAGCAGTCCAGAAGGTAGCGGGAGGATTTACGAGCAGTACTTC. Protein product: CASSPEGSGRIYEQYF.

A single count supports this clonotype. The chain employs TRBV11-2 and TRBJ1-5; D ambiguous. Germline CDR1 SGHAT, CDR2 FQNNGV. This CDR3 is 15 amino acids long. Trimming pared 0 bases from V and 0 bases from J, leaving 6 bases between. In nucleotides, the CDR3 is TGTGCCAGCAGCTTAGACTGGGGTAGCAATCAGCCCCAGCATTTT. This translates into CASSLDWGSNQPQHF.

This clonotype occurred many times. The gene calls are TRBV20-1 and TRBJ1-6; the match to TRBD1 covers 10 bases. The trim removed 4 bases at V and 7 bases at J, leaving 7 bases unmatched. CDR1 DFQATT and CDR2 SNEGSKA come from the germline V gene (reference sequence). This CDR3 comprises 15 residues. This CDR3 reads CSAMGQGFWNSPLHF. The CDR3 DNA reads TGCAGTGCTATGGGACAGGGGTTTTGGAATTCACCCCTCCACTTT.

The V call is TRBV12-3 or TRBV12-4, the J call TRBJ1-5; TRBD1 aligns across 9 bases. The CDR3 spans 15 residues. The V and J ends lost 2 bases and 4 bases, in that order; junction bases with no gene match: 3. CDR3 nucleotide sequence: TGTGCCAGCAGTTTAAGGGACAGGGCGAATCAGCCCCAGCATTTT. Translating it yields CASSLRDRANQPQHF.

The chain recombines TRBV30 with TRBJ1-1; D is uncertain. CDR1 and CDR2 from the germline V gene are GTSNPN and SVGIG (reference sequence). Trimming shortened V by 0 bases and J by 1 base, and 6 bases separated the two germline ends. The CDR3 is 13 amino acids. The DNA for the CDR3 is TGTGCCTGGAGTGTACAGCCGAACACTGAAGCTTTCTTT. The encoded protein is CAWSVQPNTEAFF.

This clonotype was detected many times. This rearrangement joins TRBV6-5 to TRBJ2-7, with 8 bases fitting TRBD1. The CDR3 has 15 amino acids. Germline V lookup: CDR1 MNHEY, CDR2 SVGAGI. Trimming cost V 6 bases and J 1 base; bases outside gene matches: 8. The CDR3 DNA follows: TGTGCCAGCAGCCACAGGACAGGGTCTTCCTACGAGCAGTACTTC. Its translation is CASSHRTGSSYEQYF.

Ten or more counts support this clonotype. V gene TRBV6-1 combines with J gene TRBJ1-1; D is undetermined. The CDR3 contains 14 residues. V lost 2 bases and J lost 0, with 7 bases in between. CDR1 MNHNS and CDR2 SASEGT come from the germline V gene. CDR3 in amino acids: CASSERHMNTEAFF. The CDR3 DNA is TGTGCCAGCAGTGAAAGACACATGAACACTGAAGCTTTCTTT.

The chain employs TRBV6-1 and TRBJ2-2, with TRBD2 identical over 8 bases. V gave up 7 bases and J gave up 6 bases; unmatched junction bases: 10. Germline-derived CDR1 and CDR2 are MNHNS and SASEGT. The CDR3 runs to 15 residues. The CDR3 is CASKVGAGASGELFF. For the CDR3, the DNA is TGTGCCAGCAAGGTTGGAGCGGGAGCTTCCGGGGAGCTGTTTTTT.

This clonotype was detected many times. Likely a read error: the CDR3 ends without its conserved phenylalanine or tryptophan. CDR3 bases: TGTGCCACCAGCAACGGACAGGGGGCATCAGAGACCCAGTACCTC. Translation: CATSNGQGASETQYL. The gene calls are TRBV15 and TRBJ2-5; 11 bases line up with TRBD1. The CDR3 runs 15 residues. Per germline, CDR1 LNHNV and CDR2 YYDKDF (reference sequence). The V segment lost 4 bases and the J segment 4 bases; nucleotides outside the gene matches: 5.

This chain joins TRBV12-3 or TRBV12-4 and TRBJ2-7; D not resolved. Trimming shortened V by 3 bases and J by 6 bases, and 12 bases separated the two germline ends. The CDR3 consists of 13 residues. In DNA form, the CDR3 reads TGTGCCAGCAGTTTCCGGGCCTTGGGCGAGCAGTACTTC. This translates into CASSFRALGEQYF.

This rearrangement joins TRBV28 to TRBJ2-7; 9 bases align to TRBD1. Germline lookup yields CDR1 MDHEN and CDR2 SYDVKM. CDR3 length: 14 residues. The junction had 7 bases not matched to a gene; V was cut back by 6 bases and J by 4 bases. CDR3 sequence: CASRPDRGPYEQYF. In DNA form, the CDR3 reads TGTGCCAGCAGACCGGACAGGGGACCTTACGAGCAGTACTTC.

The rearrangement uses TRBV6-1 and TRBJ1-2, with 8 bases fitting TRBD1. This CDR3 contains 14 residues. CDR1 is MNHNS and CDR2 is SASEGT in the germline V gene. The ends lost 4 bases at V and 4 bases at J; junction bases unmatched: 5. CDR3 DNA sequence: TGTGCCAGCAGTGGGACAGGGATTAGCTATGGCTACACCTTC. Protein: CASSGTGISYGYTF.

The chain links TRBV6-5 to TRBJ2-5, with TRBD2 identical over 7 bases. J gave up 0 bases and V 2 bases, and 6 bases lay outside the gene matches. CDR1 and CDR2 (germline): MNHEY, SVGAGI. CDR3 length: 16 residues. In DNA, the CDR3 is TGTGCCAGCAGTTACAGCGGGGTCCGGAACCAAGAGACCCAGTACTTC. Its protein product is CASSYSGVRNQETQYF.

The genes are TRBV7-2 and TRBJ2-2; unclear D gene. The V end lost 6 bases, the J end lost 0 bases, and 8 bases lay between the germline ends. This CDR3 is 14 amino acids long. Germline CDR1 is SGHTA and CDR2 is FQGNSA. Written as DNA, the CDR3 is TGTGCCAGCAGACCTGATTCGAACACCGGGGAGCTGTTTTTT. Amino acid sequence: CASRPDSNTGELFF. The full variable domain, rest sourced from reference TRBV7-2 and TRBJ2-2, is GAGVSQSPSNKVTEKGKDVELRCDPISGHTALYWYRQSLGQGLEFLIYFQGNSAPDKSGLPSDRFSAERTGGSVSTLTIQRTQQEDSAVYLCASRPDSNTGELFFGEGSRLTVL.

This rearrangement joins TRBV6-4 to TRBJ2-1; 9 bases map to TRBD2. This CDR3 region has 16 residues. Germline lookup yields CDR1 MRHNA and CDR2 SNTAGT. The junction had 8 bases not matched to a gene; V was cut back by 4 bases and J by 4 bases. The CDR3 reads CASSALDLAGYNEQFF. For the CDR3, the DNA is TGTGCCAGCAGTGCCCTCGACCTAGCGGGGTACAATGAGCAGTTCTTC.

This clonotype was detected ten times or more. The chain joins TRBV5-6 to TRBJ1-2, with D unresolved. Trimming shortened V by 0 bases and J by 5 bases, and 11 bases separated the two germline ends. Per the germline V gene, CDR1 is SGHDT and CDR2 is YYEEEE. The CDR3 extends over 14 amino acids. Here the CDR3 reads CASSLGLDLYGYTF. The CDR3 coding sequence is TGTGCCAGCAGCTTGGGACTAGACCTTTATGGCTACACCTTC. Based on the CDR3 plus reference TRBV5-6 and TRBJ1-2, the full variable domain is DAGVTQSPTHLIKTRGQQVTLRCSPKSGHDTVSWYQQALGQGPQFIFQYYEEEERQRGNFPDRFSGHQFPNYSSELNVNALLLGDSALYLCASSLGLDLYGYTFGSGTRLTVV.